This T cell receptor (beta chain) was retrieved from a study of blood T cell repertoires in COVID-19. The overall study: In each case, the material was cDNA or gDNA derived from T cells, B-cell-depleted T cells, or PBMCs.

CDR3 length equals 15 residues. The junction had 7 bases not matched to a gene; V was cut back by 1 base and J by 3 bases. CDR1 SGHRS and CDR2 YFSETQ come from the germline V gene. Clones were sequenced by immunoSEQ multiplex PCR, and TCRdb holds only the in-frame ones, with some missing. The table shows a few hundred thousand clones, with roughly 90% occurring only once. The TCR sequence derives from a woman aged 25 to 39 who had recovered from COVID-19. Source material: PBMCs or T cells enriched from blood (not recorded which). The chain combines TRBV5-1 with TRBJ2-7; 7 positions match TRBD2. The DNA of the CDR3 is TGCGCCAGCAGCTTGAAGGCTAGCGGAAGCTACGAGCAGTACTTC. Its protein product is CASSLKASGSYEQYF.